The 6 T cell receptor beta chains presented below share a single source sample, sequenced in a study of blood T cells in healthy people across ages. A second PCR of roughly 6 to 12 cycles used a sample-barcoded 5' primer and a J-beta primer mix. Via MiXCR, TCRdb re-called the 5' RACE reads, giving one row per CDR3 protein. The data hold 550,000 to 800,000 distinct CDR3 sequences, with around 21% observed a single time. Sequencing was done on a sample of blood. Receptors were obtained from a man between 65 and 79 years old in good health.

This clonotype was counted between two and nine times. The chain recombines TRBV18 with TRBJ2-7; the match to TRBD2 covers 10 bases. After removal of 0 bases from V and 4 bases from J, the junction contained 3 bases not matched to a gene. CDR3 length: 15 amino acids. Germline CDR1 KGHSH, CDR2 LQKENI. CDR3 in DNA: TGTGCCAGCTCACCACCAAGCGGGAGGGCGTACGAGCAGTACTTC. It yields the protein CASSPPSGRAYEQYF.

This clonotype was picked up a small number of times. The CDR3 is CASSAAGTPNTEAFF. CDR3 in DNA: TGTGCCAGCAGTGCTGCCGGGACACCGAACACTGAAGCTTTCTTT. The chain employs TRBV6-1 and TRBJ1-1, with D tentatively TRBD1 (6 bases). Trimming shortened V by 4 bases and J by 1 base, and 13 bases separated the two germline ends. CDR1 is MNHNS, CDR2 SASEGT, per germline. CDR3 length: 15 residues.

CDR3 DNA sequence: TGCAGTGCTAGTTGGGGAGCGACCCTCTCCTACGAGCAGTACTTC. The encoded protein is CSASWGATLSYEQYF. The chain employs TRBV20-1 and TRBJ2-5; perhaps TRBD2 as D (5 bases). The J call may be mistaken, given a closer DNA end match to TRBJ2-7. The CDR3 sequence is 15 residues long. Per the germline V gene, CDR1 is DFQATT and CDR2 is SNEGSKA (reference sequence).

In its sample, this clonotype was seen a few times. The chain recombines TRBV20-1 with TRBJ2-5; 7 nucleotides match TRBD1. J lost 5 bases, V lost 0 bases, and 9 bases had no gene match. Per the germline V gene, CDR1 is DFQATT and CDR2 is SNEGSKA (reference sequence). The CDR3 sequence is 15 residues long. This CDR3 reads CSARDETGFGETQYF. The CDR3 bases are TGCAGTGCTAGAGACGAGACAGGGTTCGGTGAGACCCAGTACTTC.

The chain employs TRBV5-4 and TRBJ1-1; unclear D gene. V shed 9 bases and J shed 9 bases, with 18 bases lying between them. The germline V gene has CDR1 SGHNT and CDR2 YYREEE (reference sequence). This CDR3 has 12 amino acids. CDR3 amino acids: CATAPNREQAFF. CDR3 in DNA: TGTGCCACCGCACCCAACCGGGAACAAGCTTTCTTT.

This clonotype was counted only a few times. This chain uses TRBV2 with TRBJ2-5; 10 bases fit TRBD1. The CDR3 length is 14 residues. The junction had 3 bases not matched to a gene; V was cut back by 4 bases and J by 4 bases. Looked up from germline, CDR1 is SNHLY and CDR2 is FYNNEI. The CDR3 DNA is TGTGCCAGCAGTGCCAGGACAGGGGGAGAGACCCAGTACTTC. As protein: CASSARTGGETQYF.